This TCR beta chain was sequenced during a study of cytomegalovirus exposure and HLA in healthy donors. The CDR3 length is 14 residues. V was clipped by 6 bases and J by 3 bases, with 12 bases between them. CDR1 is MDHEN and CDR2 is SYDVKM in the germline V gene. This clone appeared a single time. The PCR made use of 60 Vbeta and 13 Jbeta primers. TCRdb's copy holds only in-frame clones and misses some; the assay was immunoSEQ multiplex PCR. The sample records 150,000 to 200,000 clones, 84% being singletons. Sequencing was carried out using PBMCs. This receptor was taken from a man between 25 and 39 years old in good health and CMV-seronegative. This chain uses TRBV28 with TRBJ1-5, with D possibly matching TRBD1 (5 bases). CDR3 coding DNA: TGTGCCAGCAGCTTTCGACAGATCAATCAGCCCCAGCATTTT. It is translated as CASSFRQINQPQHF.